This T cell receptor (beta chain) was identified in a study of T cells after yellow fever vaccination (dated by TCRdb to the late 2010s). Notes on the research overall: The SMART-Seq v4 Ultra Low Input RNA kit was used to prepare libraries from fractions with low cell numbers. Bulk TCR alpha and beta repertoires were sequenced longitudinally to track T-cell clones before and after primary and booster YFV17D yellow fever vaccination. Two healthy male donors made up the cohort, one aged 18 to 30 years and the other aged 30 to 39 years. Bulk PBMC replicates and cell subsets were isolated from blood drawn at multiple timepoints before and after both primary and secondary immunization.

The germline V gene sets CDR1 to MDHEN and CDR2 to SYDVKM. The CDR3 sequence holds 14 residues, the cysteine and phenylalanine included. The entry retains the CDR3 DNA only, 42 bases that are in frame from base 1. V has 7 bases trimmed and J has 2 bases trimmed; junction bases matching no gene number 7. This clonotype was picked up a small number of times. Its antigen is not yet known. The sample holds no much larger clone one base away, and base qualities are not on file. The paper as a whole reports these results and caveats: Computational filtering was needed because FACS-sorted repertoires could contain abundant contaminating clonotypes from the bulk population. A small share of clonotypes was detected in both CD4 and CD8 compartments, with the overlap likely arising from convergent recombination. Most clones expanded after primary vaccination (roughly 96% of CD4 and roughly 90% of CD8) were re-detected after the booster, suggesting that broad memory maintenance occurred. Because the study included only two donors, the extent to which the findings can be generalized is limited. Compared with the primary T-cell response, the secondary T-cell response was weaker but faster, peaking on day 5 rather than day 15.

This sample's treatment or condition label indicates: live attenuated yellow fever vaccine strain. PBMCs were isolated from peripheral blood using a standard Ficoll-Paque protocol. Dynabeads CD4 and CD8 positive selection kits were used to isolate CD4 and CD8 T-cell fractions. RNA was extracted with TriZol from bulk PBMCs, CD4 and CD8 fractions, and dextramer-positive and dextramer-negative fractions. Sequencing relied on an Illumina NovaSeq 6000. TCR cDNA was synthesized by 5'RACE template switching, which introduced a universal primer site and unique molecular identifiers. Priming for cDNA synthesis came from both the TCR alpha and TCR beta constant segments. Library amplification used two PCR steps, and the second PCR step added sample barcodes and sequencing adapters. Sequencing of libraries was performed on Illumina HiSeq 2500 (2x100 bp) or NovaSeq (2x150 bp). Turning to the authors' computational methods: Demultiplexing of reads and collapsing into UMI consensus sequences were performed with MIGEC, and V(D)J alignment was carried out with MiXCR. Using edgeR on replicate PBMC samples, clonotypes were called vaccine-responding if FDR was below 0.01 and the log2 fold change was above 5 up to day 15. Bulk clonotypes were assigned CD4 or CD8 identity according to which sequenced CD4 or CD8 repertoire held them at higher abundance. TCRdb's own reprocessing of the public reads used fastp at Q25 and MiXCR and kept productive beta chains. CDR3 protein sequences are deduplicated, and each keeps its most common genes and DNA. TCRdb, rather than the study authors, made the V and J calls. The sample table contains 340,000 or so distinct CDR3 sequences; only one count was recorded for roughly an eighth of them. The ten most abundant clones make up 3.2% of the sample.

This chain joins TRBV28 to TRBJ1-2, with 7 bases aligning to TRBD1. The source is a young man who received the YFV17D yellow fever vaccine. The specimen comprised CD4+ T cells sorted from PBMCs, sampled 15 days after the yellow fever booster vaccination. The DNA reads TGTGCCAGCACTCCAGGAGGGGGCAACTATGGCTACACCTTC. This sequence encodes CASTPGGGNYGYTF.